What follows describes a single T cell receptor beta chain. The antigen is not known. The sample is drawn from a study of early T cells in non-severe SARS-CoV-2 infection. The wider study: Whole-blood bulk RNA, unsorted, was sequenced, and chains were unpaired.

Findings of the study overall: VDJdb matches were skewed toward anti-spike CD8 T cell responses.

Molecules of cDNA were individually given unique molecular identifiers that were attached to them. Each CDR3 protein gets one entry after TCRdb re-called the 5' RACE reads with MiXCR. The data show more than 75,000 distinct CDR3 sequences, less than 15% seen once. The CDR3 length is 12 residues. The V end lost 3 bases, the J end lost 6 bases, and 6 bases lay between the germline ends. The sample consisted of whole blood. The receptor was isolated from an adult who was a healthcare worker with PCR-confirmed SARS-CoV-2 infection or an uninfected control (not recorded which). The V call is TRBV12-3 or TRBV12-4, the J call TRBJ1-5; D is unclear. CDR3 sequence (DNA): TGTGCCAGCAGTTTCTGGAGTCAGCCCCAGCATTTT. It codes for CASSFWSQPQHF.